The 14 T cell receptor beta chains presented below share a single source sample, sequenced in a study of cytomegalovirus exposure and HLA in healthy donors. Sequencing was performed with immunoSEQ multiplex PCR; in TCRdb, only in-frame clones are kept and a portion is missing. The sample contains 200,000 or so clones, 80% to 95% of which appear only once. Sequenced sample: PBMCs. All receptors come from a woman under 30 in good health and CMV-seronegative.

The chain employs TRBV5-5 and TRBJ2-1, with 7 nucleotides matching TRBD2. V gave up 7 bases and J gave up 6 bases; unmatched junction bases: 13. CDR1 SGHKS and CDR2 YYEKEE come from the germline V gene (reference sequence). This CDR3 spans 15 amino acids. The CDR3: CASDKGLAVFNEQFF. The CDR3 DNA is TGTGCCAGCGATAAGGGCCTAGCGGTCTTCAATGAGCAGTTCTTC.

This rearrangement joins TRBV7-9 to TRBJ1-1, with D uncertain. In germline, CDR1 is SEHNR, CDR2 FQNEAQ (reference sequence). The CDR3 sequence is 10 residues long. V was cut by 5 bases and J by 11 bases, with 9 bases left in between. CDR3 sequence (DNA): TGTGCCAGCAGCGGCCTCAGGGCTTTCTTT. This gives the protein CASSGLRAFF. Using reference TRBV7-9 and TRBJ1-1 for the parts outside the CDR3, the full variable domain is DTGVSQNPRHKITKRGQNVTFRCDPISEHNRLYWYRQTLGQGPEFLTYFQNEAQLEKSRLLSDRFSAERPKGSFSTLEIQRTEQGDSAMYLCASSGLRAFFGQGTRLTVV.

The rearrangement joins TRBV10-1 to TRBJ1-5, with TRBD1 matching 8 bases. In germline, CDR1 is WNHNN, CDR2 SYGVQD (reference sequence). The J segment lost 5 bases and the V segment lost 4 bases, leaving 4 bases of the junction unmatched. This CDR3 contains 14 residues. The CDR3 region is CASSAGQVHQPQHF. The CDR3 bases are TGCGCCAGCAGTGCGGGACAGGTTCATCAGCCCCAGCATTTT.

V usage is TRBV28 and J usage is TRBJ2-5, with TRBD2 matching over 11 bases. The CDR3 is 16 amino acids. Losses at the gene ends were 5 bases for V and 1 base for J; bases not matched to a gene: 6. Germline CDR1 reads MDHEN; CDR2 reads SYDVKM. Here the CDR3 DNA reads TGTGCCAGCAGTCCCTTAGCGGGAGGGATCCAAGAGACCCAGTACTTC. Translated, it gives CASSPLAGGIQETQYF.

The chain is built from TRBV5-5 and TRBJ2-1, with D maybe TRBD2 (5 bases). The V end lost 1 base, the J end lost 5 bases, and 13 bases lay between the germline ends. Germline V gene sequence: CDR1 SGHKS, CDR2 YYEKEE (reference sequence). There are 15 residues in the CDR3. CDR3 sequence (DNA): TGTGCCAGCAGCTTGCGGGGTCCACGCGACAATGAGCAGTTCTTC. Its protein is CASSLRGPRDNEQFF.

This clone came up once. The CDR3 DNA follows: TGTGCCAGCAGCCAACACCTAGTAGGAATCAATGAGCAGTTCTTC. This gives the protein CASSQHLVGINEQFF. This chain links TRBV6-5 with TRBJ2-1; D unclear. CDR1 and CDR2 from the germline V gene are MNHEY and SVGAGI. The CDR3 extends over 15 amino acids. Deletions cut 6 bases from V and 6 bases from J, with 18 bases between.

This rearrangement joins TRBV28 to TRBJ2-7; 7 bases align to TRBD1. CDR3 length: 14 amino acids. The junction had 4 bases not matched to a gene; V was cut back by 4 bases and J by 1 base. Germline V gene data show CDR1 as MDHEN and CDR2 as SYDVKM. The CDR3 is CASSSGGNSYEQYF. The DNA for the CDR3 is TGTGCCAGCAGTTCAGGGGGAAATTCCTACGAGCAGTACTTC.

The genes are TRBV9 and TRBJ1-1, with 8 bases fitting TRBD1. J gave up 0 bases and V 2 bases, and 3 bases lay outside the gene matches. The CDR3 spans 15 residues. Per germline, CDR1 SGDLS and CDR2 YYNGEE. CDR3 bases: TGTGCCAGCAGCGTGGGGACAGGCATGAACACTGAAGCTTTCTTT. Translated, it gives CASSVGTGMNTEAFF. Drawing the rest from reference TRBV9 and TRBJ1-1, the complete variable domain is DSGVTQTPKHLITATGQRVTLRCSPRSGDLSVYWYQQSLDQGLQFLIQYYNGEERAKGNILERFSAQQFPDLHSELNLSSLELGDSALYFCASSVGTGMNTEAFFGQGTRLTVV.

The rearrangement links TRBV2 to TRBJ2-1, with 13 bases identical to TRBD2. The CDR3 is made up of 16 amino acids. From germline, CDR1 is SNHLY and CDR2 FYNNEI. Losses at the gene ends were 3 bases for V and 6 bases for J; bases not matched to a gene: 5. The CDR3 protein is CASSDPGLAGANEQFF. CDR3 in DNA: TGTGCCAGCAGTGATCCTGGACTAGCGGGAGCCAATGAGCAGTTCTTC.

The rearrangement links TRBV5-1 to TRBJ1-1; 9 positions match TRBD1. The trim removed 4 bases at V and 4 bases at J, leaving 8 bases unmatched. The CDR3 is 15 residues long. CDR1 SGHRS and CDR2 YFSETQ come from the germline V gene. In nucleotides, the CDR3 is TGCGCCAGCAGCACCATCCAGACAGGGGGCACTGAAGCTTTCTTT. Translation gives CASSTIQTGGTEAFF.

The J gene is TRBJ2-7, the V gene TRBV6-5; D perhaps matches TRBD1 (6 bases). V lost 2 bases to trimming and J lost 3 bases, with 17 bases between them. The length of the CDR3 is 16 residues. Germline values: CDR1 MNHEY, CDR2 SVGAGI. The CDR3 region has the DNA TGTGCCAGCAGTTACGGGCGACAGGACCTCGGCTACGAGCAGTACTTC. As protein: CASSYGRQDLGYEQYF.

This clone occurred once. The chain carries TRBV25-1 and TRBJ2-7, with D unresolved. This CDR3 is 11 amino acids long. Trimming removed 9 bases at V and 3 bases at J, with 9 bases between. Germline V gene data show CDR1 as MGHDK and CDR2 as SYGVNS. CDR3 region: CASGDFYEQYF. DNA for the CDR3: TGTGCCAGTGGAGACTTCTACGAGCAGTACTTC.

This clone was detected a few times. J is TRBJ1-1 and V is TRBV30, with D unresolved. Trimming took 7 bases from V and 5 from J, leaving 14 bases between them. This CDR3 contains 12 residues. In germline, CDR1 is GTSNPN, CDR2 SVGIG (reference sequence). In DNA, the CDR3 is TGTGCCTCCCTACCTAGAGGGACTGAAGCTTTCTTT. Its translation: CASLPRGTEAFF. Variable domain in full (rest from reference TRBV30 and TRBJ1-1): SQTIHQWPATLVQPVGSPLSLECTVEGTSNPNLYWYRQAAGRGLQLLFYSVGIGQISSEVPQNLSASRPQDRQFILSSKKLLLSDSGFYLCASLPRGTEAFFGQGTRLTVV.

The chain carries TRBV25-1 and TRBJ2-5, with 9 bases matching TRBD1. Germline V CDR1 and CDR2: MGHDK, SYGVNS. The trim removed 2 bases at V and 5 bases at J, leaving 6 bases unmatched. CDR3 size: 15 residues. This chain's CDR3 is CASSEPGQGRETQYF. The CDR3 DNA follows: TGTGCCAGCAGTGAACCGGGACAGGGAAGGGAGACCCAGTACTTC.